These 28 T cell receptor beta chains were sequenced from one sample in a study of cytomegalovirus exposure and HLA in healthy donors. The primer mix had 60 Vbeta and 13 Jbeta primers. Here immunoSEQ multiplex PCR was the method, and the copy in TCRdb shows in-frame clones only, minus some. Altogether some 150,000 clones are present, roughly 70% being singletons, with the ten largest covering around 2.3%. Sequenced material: PBMCs. These receptors came from a man aged 30 to 45 in good health and CMV-seronegative.

This clone was counted a single time. The gene calls are TRBV15 and TRBJ2-1, with 7 bases fitting TRBD1. Germline V gives CDR1 LNHNV, CDR2 YYDKDF (reference sequence). J gave up 10 bases and V 1 base, and 4 bases lay outside the gene matches. The CDR3 length is 13 residues. The CDR3 DNA is TGTGCCACCAGCAGAGTAGGGGACAGCGAGCAGTTCTTC. Translating it yields CATSRVGDSEQFF.

The V gene is TRBV6-1, the J gene TRBJ2-3; D may be TRBD2 (6 bases). Looked up from germline, CDR1 is MNHNS and CDR2 is SASEGT. V gave up 5 bases and J gave up 2 bases, with 11 bases separating them. This CDR3 is built from 14 residues. The CDR3 loop is CASSPRTNTDTQYF. The CDR3 nucleotides read TGTGCCAGCAGTCCCCGGACTAACACAGATACGCAGTATTTT.

This clone is a singleton in its sample. An end of the junction does not agree with germline; a read error may underlie this. The chain recombines TRBV5-1 with TRBJ1-2; 8 nucleotides line up with TRBD1. Germline-derived CDR1 and CDR2 are SGHRS and YFSETQ. The CDR3 is 14 amino acids. Here the CDR3 reads CASRPDRAFYGYPF. The CDR3 bases are TGCGCCAGCAGACCGGACAGGGCATTTTATGGCTACCCCTTC. Variable domain in full (rest from reference TRBV5-1 and TRBJ1-2): KAGVTQTPRYLIKTRGQQVTLSCSPISGHRSVSWYQQTPGQGLQFLFEYFSETQRNKGNFPGRFSGRQFSNSRSEMNVSTLELGDSALYLCASRPDRAFYGYPFGSGTRLTVV.

The chain couples TRBV5-1 to TRBJ2-7; TRBD1 is a possible D gene (5 bases). Trimming shortened V by 5 bases and J by 3 bases, and 9 bases separated the two germline ends. Germline V lookup: CDR1 SGHRS, CDR2 YFSETQ. The CDR3 is made up of 12 amino acids. CDR3 sequence (DNA): TGCGCCAGCAGACAGGACCACTACGAGCAGTACTTC. It encodes CASRQDHYEQYF.

The chain recombines TRBV10-3 with TRBJ1-1; no reliable D call. Germline CDR1 reads ENHRY; CDR2 reads SYGVKD. V was clipped by 2 bases and J by 0 bases, with 10 bases between them. The CDR3 covers 15 residues. In DNA form, the CDR3 reads TGTGCCATCAGTGAGCGAGACACCCTGAACACTGAAGCTTTCTTT. Amino acids: CAISERDTLNTEAFF.

V usage is TRBV6-1 and J usage is TRBJ1-2, with a weak D call TRBD1 (5 bases). The germline V gene has CDR1 MNHNS and CDR2 SASEGT. This CDR3 contains 17 residues. Trimming took off 0 bases at V and 0 bases at J, with 14 bases between the two ends. This CDR3 reads CASSEASGREANYGYTF. The CDR3, as DNA: TGTGCCAGCAGTGAAGCGAGTGGCAGGGAGGCTAACTATGGCTACACCTTC.

The table lists this clone with a few counts. The V call is TRBV4-2, the J call TRBJ1-3; D perhaps matches TRBD1 (5 bases). The CDR3 is 16 amino acids. Germline CDR1 reads LGHNA; CDR2 reads YNFKEQ. Trimming cost V 4 bases and J 0 bases, with 13 bases left between them. The CDR3 region has the DNA TGTGCCAGCAGCCTACAAAGGGGAAGCTCTGGAAACACCATATATTTT. Protein sequence: CASSLQRGSSGNTIYF.

The chain recombines TRBV4-1 with TRBJ1-1, with 9 bases fitting TRBD1. This CDR3 region has 16 residues. The germline CDR1 and CDR2 sequences are MGHRA and YSYEKL. V was pared by 3 bases and J by 0 bases, with 5 bases of the junction left unmatched. The CDR3 region is CASSQGQGILNTEAFF. The DNA for the CDR3 is TGCGCCAGCAGCCAGGGACAGGGAATTTTGAACACTGAAGCTTTCTTT.

The chain couples TRBV5-4 to TRBJ2-1, with unresolved D. From germline, CDR1 is SGHNT and CDR2 YYREEE (reference sequence). V shed 0 bases and J shed 8 bases, with 6 bases lying between them. The CDR3 length is 12 residues. The CDR3 sequence: CASSLVGDEQFF. CDR3 sequence (DNA): TGTGCCAGCAGCTTGGTGGGCGATGAGCAGTTCTTC.

The CDR3 reads CASSLNVGGGETQYF. The CDR3 nucleotides are TGTGCCAGCAGCTTAAACGTAGGGGGCGGTGAGACCCAGTACTTC. The rearrangement links TRBV11-3 to TRBJ2-5, with 7 bases identical to TRBD1. V dropped 2 bases and J dropped 5; count of bases not matched to a gene: 8. Germline V gives CDR1 SGHNT, CDR2 YENEEA. The CDR3 covers 15 residues.

The gene calls are TRBV5-6 and TRBJ2-5, with 9 nucleotides matching TRBD2. Losses at the gene ends were 1 base for V and 0 bases for J; bases not matched to a gene: 4. Germline V gene lookup returns CDR1 SGHDT and CDR2 YYEEEE. The CDR3 has 16 residues. The CDR3 region has the DNA TGTGCCAGCAGCTTGTTGGCTAGCGGGGACCAAGAGACCCAGTACTTC. Protein: CASSLLASGDQETQYF.

This clone has just one count. The rearrangement links TRBV2 to TRBJ1-5; D gene ambiguous. The CDR3 totals 15 residues. Germline CDR1 is SNHLY and CDR2 is FYNNEI. V shed 6 bases and J shed 2 bases, with 14 bases lying between them. The CDR3 sequence: CASRMFGDGNQPQHF. DNA of the CDR3: TGTGCCAGCAGAATGTTCGGGGATGGCAATCAGCCCCAGCATTTT.

The rearrangement joins TRBV11-2 to TRBJ1-1, with D maybe TRBD1 (6 bases). Trimming pared 5 bases from V and 10 bases from J, leaving 20 bases between. Germline CDR1 and CDR2: SGHAT and FQNNGV. This CDR3 contains 14 residues. The chain's CDR3 is CASSVTGTGGGAFF. CDR3 nucleotide sequence: TGTGCCAGCAGCGTTACAGGGACGGGGGGGGGAGCTTTCTTT.

This clone was counted once. V is TRBV6-5 and J is TRBJ2-7, with 10 bases matching TRBD1. Germline V gene data show CDR1 as MNHEY and CDR2 as SVGAGI. The V segment lost 0 bases and the J segment 3 bases; nucleotides outside the gene matches: 5. The CDR3 runs 16 residues. CDR3 sequence reads: CASSYSGQGNIYEQYF. The CDR3 nucleotides read TGTGCCAGCAGTTACTCGGGACAGGGGAATATCTACGAGCAGTACTTC.

This chain uses TRBV2 with TRBJ1-5; 7 nucleotides agree with TRBD1. In germline, CDR1 is SNHLY, CDR2 FYNNEI. The CDR3 covers 14 residues. After removal of 3 bases from V and 3 bases from J, the junction contained 2 bases not matched to a gene. DNA for the CDR3: TGTGCCAGCAGTGAGACAGGGCTCAATCAGCCCCAGCATTTT. Its translation is CASSETGLNQPQHF. The whole variable domain, remainder taken from reference TRBV2 and TRBJ1-5, is EPEVTQTPSHQVTQMGQEVILRCVPISNHLYFYWYRQILGQKVEFLVSFYNNEISEKSEIFDDQFSVERPDGSNFTLKIRSTKLEDSAMYFCASSETGLNQPQHFGDGTRLSIL.

In the case of this clone: One end of the junction is discordant with germline, which a read error may explain. The chain couples TRBV5-1 to TRBJ1-2; 8 bases match TRBD1. CDR1 is SGHRS and CDR2 is YFSETQ in the germline V gene. CDR3 length equals 12 residues. This chain's CDR3 is CASSAGQDGYPF. CDR3 DNA sequence: TGCGCCAGCAGCGCGGGACAGGATGGCTACCCCTTC.

This clone was detected a few times. This chain joins TRBV6-1 and TRBJ2-5, with TRBD1 identical over 10 bases. The ends lost 2 bases at V and 6 bases at J; junction bases unmatched: 6. This CDR3 comprises 15 residues. CDR1 MNHNS and CDR2 SASEGT come from the germline V gene. CDR3 protein: CASSERGDRGKTQYF. The CDR3 DNA sequence: TGTGCCAGCAGTGAAAGGGGGGACAGGGGTAAGACCCAGTACTTC.

This clone was seen once. V and J are TRBV5-6 and TRBJ2-7, with 9 positions matching TRBD1. With V trimmed by 4 bases and J by 3 bases, 2 bases remained unmatched. Germline V gene sequence: CDR1 SGHDT, CDR2 YYEEEE. The CDR3 runs to 13 residues. CDR3 DNA: TGTGCCAGCAGCGCGGGACAGGGCTACGAGCAGTACTTC. Protein product: CASSAGQGYEQYF.

There are a few counts of this clone. The chain recombines TRBV29-1 with TRBJ1-2; TRBD1 matches at 9 bases. The germline V gene has CDR1 SQVTM and CDR2 ANQGSEA. This CDR3 contains 14 residues. The trim removed 7 bases at V and 8 bases at J, leaving 14 bases unmatched. The CDR3 reads CSAVRTGEFGGYTF. CDR3 DNA sequence: TGCAGCGCAGTCCGGACAGGGGAGTTCGGGGGCTACACCTTC.

The chain has TRBV7-6 and TRBJ2-5, with D tentatively TRBD1 (6 bases). CDR1 SGHVS and CDR2 FNYEAQ come from the germline V gene. With 1 base removed from V and 7 bases from J, the gap between germline ends came to 13 bases. The CDR3 length is 14 residues. Written as DNA, the CDR3 is TGTGCCAGCAGCTTAGAGTCAGGGGTGGCGACCCAGTACTTC. Encoded protein: CASSLESGVATQYF. Looking up the rest from reference TRBV7-6 and TRBJ2-5 gives the full variable domain: GAGVSQSPRYKVTKRGQDVALRCDPISGHVSLYWYRQALGQGPEFLTYFNYEAQQDKSGLPNDRFSAERPEGSISTLTIQRTEQRDSAMYRCASSLESGVATQYFGPGTRLLVL.

This clone was counted once. V and J are TRBV19 and TRBJ2-5; D unresolved. The germline V and J ends were trimmed by 5 bases and 3 bases, with 7 bases remaining between them. CDR3 size: 12 residues. Germline V gene sequence: CDR1 LNHDA, CDR2 SQIVND (reference sequence). The CDR3 loop reads CASSFAEETQYF. Written as DNA, the CDR3 is TGTGCCAGTAGTTTTGCGGAAGAGACCCAGTACTTC.

This clone was found once. V and J are TRBV5-1 and TRBJ1-2; 8 bases are shared with TRBD1. Germline V gives CDR1 SGHRS, CDR2 YFSETQ. The CDR3 is 14 residues long. The V segment lost 0 bases and the J segment 6 bases; nucleotides outside the gene matches: 4. Written as DNA, the CDR3 is TGCGCCAGCAGCTTGGGAGGACAGGGTGATGGCTACACCTTC. Its translation is CASSLGGQGDGYTF. Supplemented by reference TRBV5-1 and TRBJ1-2, the full variable domain reads KAGVTQTPRYLIKTRGQQVTLSCSPISGHRSVSWYQQTPGQGLQFLFEYFSETQRNKGNFPGRFSGRQFSNSRSEMNVSTLELGDSALYLCASSLGGQGDGYTFGSGTRLTVV.

The genes are TRBV6-5 and TRBJ1-1, with 8 bases identical to TRBD1. V dropped 6 bases and J dropped 5; count of bases not matched to a gene: 8. CDR3 length: 14 amino acids. In germline, CDR1 is MNHEY, CDR2 SVGAGI. The chain's CDR3 is CASRSTGVRTEAFF. The CDR3 DNA is TGTGCCAGCAGATCGACAGGGGTACGGACTGAAGCTTTCTTT.

The rearrangement joins TRBV6-1 to TRBJ1-3; D call uncertain. Looked up from germline, CDR1 is MNHNS and CDR2 is SASEGT. Deletions cut 4 bases from V and 0 bases from J, with 13 bases between. The CDR3 loop spans 16 amino acids. The CDR3 nucleotides are TGTGCCAGCAGTGTTAGGACTGCCGTCTCTGGAAACACCATATATTTT. It is translated as CASSVRTAVSGNTIYF.

V and J are TRBV19 and TRBJ1-1; weak D call: TRBD1 (6 bases). Trimming cost V 5 bases and J 6 bases, with 13 bases left between them. The CDR3 is 13 residues long. In germline, CDR1 is LNHDA, CDR2 SQIVND (reference sequence). The CDR3, as DNA: TGTGCCAGTAGTTCTGGGGGCGACGCTGAAGCTTTCTTT. This codes for CASSSGGDAEAFF.

This clone was picked up a small number of times. The rearrangement uses TRBV28 and TRBJ2-3, with a tentative D call TRBD2 (7 bases). V lost 7 bases and J lost 1, with 15 bases in between. CDR1 and CDR2 from the germline V gene are MDHEN and SYDVKM. CDR3 length: 15 amino acids. CDR3 in amino acids: CASTSGGQGTDTQYF. CDR3 DNA sequence: TGTGCCAGCACCTCGGGGGGCCAGGGCACAGATACGCAGTATTTT.

This clone appeared a single time. This chain uses TRBV6-1 with TRBJ2-7; D is perhaps TRBD1 (6 bases). The length of the CDR3 is 15 residues. V was trimmed by 2 bases and J by 3 bases, leaving 14 bases between them. Germline V gives CDR1 MNHNS, CDR2 SASEGT. CDR3 loop: CASSETGQAFYEQYF. CDR3 sequence (DNA): TGTGCCAGCAGTGAAACAGGGCAGGCCTTCTACGAGCAGTACTTC.

J is TRBJ2-2 and V is TRBV6-5; 8 bases map to TRBD1. Germline loops: CDR1 MNHEY, CDR2 SVGAGI. The CDR3 sequence is 16 residues long. V was clipped by 0 bases and J by 4 bases; unmatched bases: 4. The CDR3 spells CASSYSGRGRTGELFF. DNA of the CDR3: TGTGCCAGCAGTTACTCTGGCAGGGGGCGCACCGGGGAGCTGTTTTTT.